One and the same sample provided the 12 T cell receptor beta chains below, sequenced in a study of T cell responses to AZD1222 COVID-19 vaccine (dated by TCRdb to the early 2020s). Read against the paper, the sample's time point label means: about 28 days (+/-7) after the second vaccine dose. Library prep was done by the immunoSEQ multiplex PCR assay. This is the immuneACCESS table as TCRdb keeps it, with only in-frame sequences that have V and J called. A part of the clones is gone; compared with another copy, unresolved V genes explain less than half, and the rest is unexplained. The sample has 150,000 or so clones on record, roughly nine tenths of them singletons. The top ten constitute approximately 1.2% of the sample. This specimen was peripheral blood, taken 28 days after the second AZD1222 dose. The receptors derive from an adult who received the AZD1222 COVID-19 vaccine.

The chain joins TRBV5-1 to TRBJ1-2, with D hard to call. Germline V lookup: CDR1 SGHRS, CDR2 YFSETQ. The CDR3 length is 15 residues. The V and J ends lost 0 bases and 4 bases respectively, with 13 bases between them. The CDR3 nucleotides are TGCGCCAGCAGCTTGGAAGGAGGCCTAAGCTATGGCTACACCTTC. It yields the protein CASSLEGGLSYGYTF.

The chain uses TRBV6-5 and TRBJ2-7; 8 nucleotides align to TRBD1. Looked up from germline, CDR1 is MNHEY and CDR2 is SVGAGI. The trim removed 0 bases at V and 4 bases at J, leaving 8 bases unmatched. The CDR3 covers 16 residues. The CDR3 DNA follows: TGTGCCAGCAGTTACTCGCGATCAGGGGGCGGGTACGAGCAGTACTTC. It yields the protein CASSYSRSGGGYEQYF.

This clone showed up just a few times. This chain joins TRBV15 and TRBJ2-7; 13 bases map to TRBD2. Per germline, CDR1 LNHNV and CDR2 YYDKDF (reference sequence). V was clipped by 3 bases and J by 2 bases; unmatched bases: 4. The CDR3 runs to 16 residues. CDR3 DNA sequence: TGTGCCACCAGCAGGGGGGGACTAGCGGGAACCTACGAGCAGTACTTC. Amino acids: CATSRGGLAGTYEQYF.

This clone came up once. V usage is TRBV5-6 and J usage is TRBJ2-3; possibly TRBD2 for D (6 bases). This CDR3 has 16 residues. In germline, CDR1 is SGHDT, CDR2 YYEEEE. V was shortened by 7 bases and J by 3 bases, with 21 bases between the two germline ends. The CDR3 is CASGLTRTFGTDTQYF. As DNA, the CDR3 is TGTGCCAGCGGGCTGACTAGGACGTTTGGGACAGATACGCAGTATTTT.

A word on this clone: Other nucleotide sequences in the sample specify the same CDR3. The chain uses TRBV6-2 or TRBV6-3 and TRBJ1-1, with D hard to call. The CDR3 sequence is 13 residues long. Trimming removed 2 bases from V and 0 bases from J, with 4 bases in between. In germline, CDR1 is MNHEY, CDR2 SVGEGT. The CDR3 region is CASSYRLNTEAFF. The DNA for the CDR3 is TGTGCCAGCAGTTACAGGCTGAACACTGAAGCTTTCTTT.

The chain is built from TRBV7-9 and TRBJ1-2; 9 nucleotides match TRBD1. This CDR3 spans 16 amino acids. Unmatched junction bases numbered 12, after V lost 4 bases and J lost 6 bases. Germline CDR1 and CDR2: SEHNR and FQNEAQ (reference sequence). The DNA of the CDR3 is TGTGCCAGCAGCTCTAGGGATACAGGGGGCGATCATGGCTACACCTTC. This gives the protein CASSSRDTGGDHGYTF.

The chain recombines TRBV5-4 with TRBJ1-2, with a possible D match to TRBD1 (5 bases). CDR3 size: 13 residues. Per the germline V gene, CDR1 is SGHNT and CDR2 is YYREEE (reference sequence). Deletions cut 2 bases from V and 8 bases from J, with 13 bases between. In DNA form, the CDR3 reads TGTGCCAGCAGCTTCCAGGGAGGAGCCGGCTACACCTTC. It codes for CASSFQGGAGYTF.

The chain couples TRBV3-1 (or the pseudogene TRBV3-2) to TRBJ1-6; D not certain. This CDR3 spans 16 amino acids. Germline V gives CDR1 LGHDT, CDR2 YNNKEL (reference sequence). V gave up 1 base and J gave up 7 bases, with 14 bases separating them. The CDR3: CASSQGTGTRNSPLHF. In nucleotides, the CDR3 is TGTGCCAGCAGCCAAGGTACGGGAACTAGAAATTCACCCCTCCACTTT.

The chain is built from TRBV4-1 and TRBJ1-6; D may be TRBD1 (6 bases). The germline CDR1 and CDR2 sequences are MGHRA and YSYEKL. The germline V and J ends were trimmed by 1 base and 9 bases, with 19 bases remaining between them. This CDR3 has 17 residues. CDR3: CASSQVPGAPISSPLHF. In DNA, the CDR3 is TGCGCCAGCAGCCAAGTTCCGGGGGCGCCGATTAGTTCACCCCTCCACTTT.

The chain carries TRBV7-9 and TRBJ2-7; TRBD2 is a possible D gene (6 bases). The V gene lost 5 bases and the J gene lost 5 bases, with 10 bases spanning the gap. Germline V gives CDR1 SEHNR, CDR2 FQNEAQ (reference sequence). The CDR3 is 12 residues long. CDR3 coding DNA: TGTGCCAGCAGCGTGACTAGAGACGAGCAGTACTTC. Translation: CASSVTRDEQYF.

This clone was counted a few times. This chain links TRBV18 with TRBJ1-3; 10 nucleotides align to TRBD1. V lost 1 base, J lost 4 bases, and 4 bases stayed unmatched. Looked up from germline, CDR1 is KGHSH and CDR2 is LQKENI. The CDR3 sequence is 16 residues long. The CDR3 DNA reads as TGTGCCAGCTCACCACTGGGACAGGGGCCAGGAAACACCATATATTTT. Translation gives CASSPLGQGPGNTIYF.

This clone has only one observation. The chain combines TRBV24-1 with TRBJ2-5; weak D call: TRBD2 (5 bases). V gave up 0 bases and J gave up 5 bases, with 18 bases separating them. The CDR3 has 17 residues. Germline loops: CDR1 KGHDR, CDR2 SFDVKD. The CDR3: CATSDLPLLERGETQYF. CDR3 DNA sequence: TGTGCCACCAGTGATTTGCCCCTATTGGAACGAGGGGAGACCCAGTACTTC.